This T cell receptor beta chain was profiled in a study of cytomegalovirus exposure and HLA in healthy donors. Both 60 Vbeta primers and 13 Jbeta primers went into the PCR. The protocol was immunoSEQ multiplex PCR, while the TCRdb copy is restricted to in-frame clones and leaves out a portion. The table lists 200,000 or so clones, roughly 83% of them singletons. Per the germline V gene, CDR1 is SGHRS and CDR2 is YFSETQ. V gave up 0 bases and J gave up 2 bases; unmatched junction bases: 2. This CDR3 is built from 14 residues. The gene calls are TRBV5-1 and TRBJ2-7; 7 bases are a match to TRBD1. The sample comprised PBMCs. This clonotype was obtained from a male donor in good health and CMV-seropositive. This chain's CDR3 is CASSLGTGTYEQYF. CDR3 DNA: TGCGCCAGCAGCTTGGGGACAGGAACCTACGAGCAGTACTTC.